The next 27 T cell receptor beta chains were all read from a single sample in a study of human T cells and chemical hapten exposure. TCRdb itself ran the RACE reads through MiXCR, one entry per CDR3 protein. This sample carries over 75,000 distinct CDR3 sequences, 7% to 8% of them seen once, and the ten largest clones take roughly 1.6%. Indicated time point: patch test 1, 2 weeks after DPC sensitization. The treatment is: therapeutic diphenylcyclopropenone sensitization with weekly scalp DPC. This specimen was whole blood, taken in connection with sensitization to the hapten diphenylcyclopropenone (DPC). The receptors originated from a woman aged 25 to 39 with alopecia areata. Some clones in this sample may be carry-over from other donors' samples.

On this clonotype itself: A read error may be the cause here, since a much bigger clone is one base away. CDR3: CASSTTGGSNQPQNF. DNA for the CDR3: TGTGCCAGCAGCACAACCGGGGGTAGCAATCAGCCCCAGAATTTT. This chain joins TRBV7-9 and TRBJ1-5; perhaps TRBD1 as D (5 bases). The CDR3 contains 15 residues. Germline V gene data show CDR1 as SEHNR and CDR2 as FQNEAQ (reference sequence).

The table lists this clonotype with many counts. The rearrangement joins TRBV29-1 to TRBJ1-2, with a tentative D call TRBD1 (5 bases). Between the trimmed V and J ends, which lost 6 bases and 6 bases, there was a span of 11 bases. CDR1 SQVTM and CDR2 ANQGSEA come from the germline V gene. This CDR3 comprises 11 residues. The CDR3: CSVGSRDGYTF. The CDR3 DNA follows: TGCAGCGTAGGCAGCAGGGATGGCTACACCTTC.

At least ten counts were recorded for this clonotype. This chain uses TRBV3-1 with TRBJ2-7, with D possibly being TRBD1 or TRBD2 (5 bases each). The ends were cut back, 1 base at V and 4 bases at J, with 14 bases in the middle. Per the germline V gene, CDR1 is LGHDT and CDR2 is YNNKEL (reference sequence). The CDR3 loop spans 15 amino acids. In DNA form, the CDR3 reads TGTGCCAGCAGCCAAGTTCCAGGGAGAGCATACGAGCAGTACTTC. Its translation: CASSQVPGRAYEQYF.

This clonotype was picked up many times. The chain recombines TRBV29-1 with TRBJ1-1, with D perhaps matching TRBD1 (6 bases). The V gene lost 0 bases and the J gene lost 0 bases, with 17 bases spanning the gap. The CDR3 is 17 residues long. The germline gives CDR1 SQVTM, CDR2 ANQGSEA. The CDR3 DNA reads as TGCAGCGTTGAAGATTGGCCGACAGGTCCAATGAACACTGAAGCTTTCTTT. As protein: CSVEDWPTGPMNTEAFF.

This clonotype was counted many times. The rearrangement joins TRBV3-1 to TRBJ2-3; 9 bases map to TRBD2. The CDR3 extends over 20 amino acids. CDR1 and CDR2 (germline): LGHDT, YNNKEL (reference sequence). With 0 bases clipped from V and 0 bases from J, the junction kept 13 bases outside the gene matches. For the CDR3, the DNA is TGTGCCAGCAGCCAAGATTTGGGCCCTAGCGGGGTCCCTAGCACAGATACGCAGTATTTT. Translating gives CASSQDLGPSGVPSTDTQYF.

In this sample, this clonotype turned up many times. CDR3 DNA: TGTGCCAGCAGTTCCTCGTCTTATAGCAATGGCTACACCTTC. This gives the protein CASSSSSYSNGYTF. The V gene is TRBV6-5, the J gene TRBJ1-2; D is unclear. Germline CDR1 is MNHEY and CDR2 is SVGAGI. The length of the CDR3 is 14 residues. V lost 4 bases to trimming and J lost 6 bases, with 15 bases between them.

This clonotype was recorded at least ten times. The junction shows a germline mismatch at one end, possibly a read error. This sequence joins TRBV5-1 and TRBJ2-3, with D perhaps TRBD2 (6 bases). This CDR3 has 13 amino acids. The germline V gene has CDR1 SGHRS and CDR2 YFSETQ. The CDR3 here is CASSLGGSDTQYF. CDR3 coding DNA: TGTGCCAGCAGTTTGGGGGGTTCAGATACGCAGTATTTT.

The V call is TRBV6-5, the J call TRBJ2-7; D call uncertain. Trimming shortened V by 0 bases and J by 6 bases, and 21 bases separated the two germline ends. Per the germline V gene, CDR1 is MNHEY and CDR2 is SVGAGI. The CDR3 length is 17 residues. CDR3 DNA sequence: TGTGCCAGCAGTTACTCGATTCCCGGTAGTGTCACCACCGAGCAGTACTTC. It encodes CASSYSIPGSVTTEQYF.

This clonotype appeared a single time. This may be a read error, as it is one base from a much larger clone. The chain couples TRBV20-1 to TRBJ1-6; D gene ambiguous. This CDR3 region has 15 residues. Germline values: CDR1 DFQATT, CDR2 SNEGSKA (reference sequence). The CDR3 sequence is CSARDRTLYNSSLHF. CDR3 coding DNA: TGCAGTGCTAGAGATCGCACCCTTTACAATTCATCCCTCCACTTT.

This chain joins TRBV5-6 and TRBJ1-6, with 10 nucleotides matching TRBD1. Germline CDR1 reads SGHDT; CDR2 reads YYEEEE. The CDR3 has 15 residues. The V gene end was trimmed by 5 bases and the J gene end by 9 bases; junction bases not matched to a gene: 8. CDR3 residues: CASRPRTGGLSPLHF. The CDR3 region has the DNA TGTGCCAGCAGACCACGGACAGGGGGTCTTTCACCCCTCCACTTT.

V and J are TRBV29-1 and TRBJ2-4, with D unclear. Looked up from germline, CDR1 is SQVTM and CDR2 is ANQGSEA. The CDR3 loop spans 13 amino acids. Trimming removed 4 bases at V and 4 bases at J, with 11 bases between. The CDR3 region has the DNA TGCAGCGTTGTGCTCCAAAGTAAAAACATTCAGTACTTC. The encoded protein is CSVVLQSKNIQYF.

The V gene is TRBV18, the J gene TRBJ1-4; tentatively, D is TRBD1 (5 bases). V was cut by 0 bases and J by 10 bases, with 15 bases left in between. This CDR3 has 15 amino acids. Germline CDR1 and CDR2: KGHSH and LQKENI. As DNA, the CDR3 is TGTGCCAGCTCACCACCGGTCAGGGAGGATGCAAAACTGTTTTTT. It encodes CASSPPVREDAKLFF.

This clonotype was seen ten or more times. This sequence joins TRBV20-1 and TRBJ2-2, with D hard to call. The germline V gene has CDR1 DFQATT and CDR2 SNEGSKA (reference sequence). Between the trimmed V and J ends, which lost 4 bases and 3 bases, there was a span of 15 bases. The CDR3 spans 15 residues. The CDR3 is CSAKNPILDTGELFF. In nucleotides, the CDR3 is TGCAGTGCTAAAAACCCGATCCTTGACACCGGGGAGCTGTTTTTT.

This clonotype was counted only a few times. The CDR3 loop reads CSASGWGSGSTDTQYF. The CDR3 region has the DNA TGCAGTGCTAGCGGGTGGGGTAGCGGAAGCACAGATACGCAGTATTTT. V gene TRBV20-1 combines with J gene TRBJ2-3, with D perhaps matching TRBD2 (6 bases). This CDR3 has 16 residues. The V gene's germline CDR1 is DFQATT and CDR2 SNEGSKA (reference sequence). The V end lost 3 bases, the J end lost 0 bases, and 16 bases lay between the germline ends.

This clonotype has at least ten counts. This sequence joins TRBV2 and TRBJ2-7, with D uncertain. The CDR3 extends over 14 amino acids. The V and J ends lost 6 bases and 4 bases respectively, with 16 bases between them. Per the germline V gene, CDR1 is SNHLY and CDR2 is FYNNEI. The CDR3 sequence: CASSGTYLLYEQYF. CDR3 in DNA: TGTGCCAGCAGCGGAACCTACTTGTTATACGAGCAGTACTTC.

The V call is TRBV7-9, the J call TRBJ2-3; D ambiguous. The CDR3 runs to 13 residues. Trimming took 5 bases from V and 0 from J, leaving 6 bases between them. Germline V gene lookup returns CDR1 SEHNR and CDR2 FQNEAQ (reference sequence). As DNA, the CDR3 is TGTGCCAGCAGCGAGCCCAGCACAGATACGCAGTATTTT. This codes for CASSEPSTDTQYF.

This clonotype appeared a few times. This sequence joins TRBV3-1 and TRBJ1-2; possibly TRBD1 for D (6 bases). The V and J ends lost 0 bases and 4 bases respectively, with 6 bases between them. The CDR3 contains 13 residues. CDR1 is LGHDT and CDR2 is YNNKEL in the germline V gene (reference sequence). This CDR3 is CASSQEGAYGYTF. The CDR3 region has the DNA TGTGCCAGCAGCCAAGAGGGGGCCTATGGCTACACCTTC.

There are many counts of this clonotype. J is TRBJ1-1 and V is TRBV5-5, with D uncertain. The CDR3 consists of 17 residues. V was cut by 4 bases and J by 3 bases, with 22 bases left in between. The germline gives CDR1 SGHKS, CDR2 YYEKEE (reference sequence). CDR3 coding DNA: TGTGCCAGCAGCCCGCCGCCGGTACTGTCAGACTACACTGAAGCTTTCTTT. It specifies CASSPPPVLSDYTEAFF.

This clonotype has at least ten counts. V is TRBV7-3 and J is TRBJ2-1, with 14 bases that match TRBD2. Trimming cost V 2 bases and J 9 bases; bases outside gene matches: 6. The CDR3 has 16 amino acids. Germline-derived CDR1 and CDR2 are SGHTA and FQGTGA. For the CDR3, the DNA is TGTGCCAGCAGCTTAGCCGGGACTAGCGGGGGCGTTGAGCAGTTCTTC. As protein: CASSLAGTSGGVEQFF. Filled out from reference TRBV7-3 and TRBJ2-1, the complete variable domain reads GAGVSQTPSNKVTEKGKYVELRCDPISGHTALYWYRQSLGQGPEFLIYFQGTGAADDSGLPNDRFFAVRPEGSVSTLKIQRTERGDSAVYLCASSLAGTSGGVEQFFGPGTRLTVL.

In this sample, this clonotype turned up many times. The genes are TRBV11-2 and TRBJ2-3; D is uncertain. V was clipped by 1 base and J by 2 bases, with 10 bases between them. CDR3 length: 15 amino acids. Germline V gene sequence: CDR1 SGHAT, CDR2 FQNNGV. CDR3 protein: CASSLVLHSTDTQYF. CDR3 nucleotide sequence: TGTGCCAGCAGCTTAGTTTTACATTCCACAGATACGCAGTATTTT.

This clonotype was seen repeatedly, ten times or more. The V call is TRBV20-1, the J call TRBJ1-5; TRBD1 aligns across 9 bases. The CDR3 totals 14 residues. Germline CDR1 DFQATT, CDR2 SNEGSKA (reference sequence). Trimming at V came to 5 bases and at J to 6 bases, leaving 8 bases not matched to a gene. This CDR3 reads CSAATGGAIQPQHF. The CDR3 nucleotides read TGCAGTGCTGCAACAGGGGGCGCCATTCAGCCCCAGCATTTT.

This clonotype showed up many times. This chain connects TRBV5-1 to TRBJ1-6; weak D call: TRBD1 (5 bases). The germline V gene has CDR1 SGHRS and CDR2 YFSETQ. CDR3 length equals 14 residues. V was pared by 0 bases and J by 9 bases, with 10 bases between. CDR3 sequence (DNA): TGCGCCAGCAGCTTGGCAGGGATGGGTTCACCCCTCCACTTT. Residues: CASSLAGMGSPLHF.

Notes on this clonotype: This may stem from a read error, because a much larger clone lies one nucleotide away. The chain employs TRBV27 and TRBJ2-1, with TRBD2 identical over 7 bases. The CDR3 has 14 amino acids. Germline CDR1 MNHEY, CDR2 SMNVEV (reference sequence). The DNA for the CDR3 is TGTACCAGCAGTCGGGGACTAACAGACAATGAGCAGTTCTTC. This encodes CTSSRGLTDNEQFF.

This clonotype was picked up many times. This chain links TRBV9 with TRBJ1-1, with a tentative D call TRBD1 (5 bases). CDR1 SGDLS and CDR2 YYNGEE come from the germline V gene. Trimming took 0 bases from V and 4 from J, leaving 7 bases between them. CDR3 size: 13 residues. For the CDR3, the DNA is TGTGCCAGCAGCGTAGGGGGGTCCACTGAAGCTTTCTTT. It translates to CASSVGGSTEAFF.

This clonotype occurred a few times. The J gene is TRBJ1-2, the V gene TRBV13; D remains ambiguous. The germline V gene encodes CDR1 PRHDT and CDR2 FYEKMQ (reference sequence). Deletions cut 6 bases from V and 4 bases from J, with 21 bases between. The CDR3 runs 16 residues. CDR3 protein: CASSPASFDGFYGYTF. The CDR3 DNA is TGTGCCAGCAGTCCCGCATCATTCGACGGTTTCTATGGCTACACCTTC.

This clonotype was counted at least ten times. The V gene is TRBV5-1, the J gene TRBJ1-2; no firm D call. Deletions cut 4 bases from V and 2 bases from J, with 12 bases between. The CDR3 covers 14 residues. Germline V lookup: CDR1 SGHRS, CDR2 YFSETQ. CDR3 region: CASSPEGHNYGYTF. The CDR3 region has the DNA TGCGCCAGCAGCCCAGAAGGCCACAACTATGGCTACACCTTC.

At least ten counts were recorded for this clonotype. The V gene is TRBV7-8, the J gene TRBJ2-1; D is uncertain. This CDR3 spans 12 amino acids. V was trimmed by 5 bases and J by 5 bases, leaving 7 bases between them. Germline CDR1 SGHVS, CDR2 FQNEAQ. The CDR3 DNA is TGTGCCAGCAGCCCATACGACAATGAGCAGTTCTTC. It is translated as CASSPYDNEQFF.